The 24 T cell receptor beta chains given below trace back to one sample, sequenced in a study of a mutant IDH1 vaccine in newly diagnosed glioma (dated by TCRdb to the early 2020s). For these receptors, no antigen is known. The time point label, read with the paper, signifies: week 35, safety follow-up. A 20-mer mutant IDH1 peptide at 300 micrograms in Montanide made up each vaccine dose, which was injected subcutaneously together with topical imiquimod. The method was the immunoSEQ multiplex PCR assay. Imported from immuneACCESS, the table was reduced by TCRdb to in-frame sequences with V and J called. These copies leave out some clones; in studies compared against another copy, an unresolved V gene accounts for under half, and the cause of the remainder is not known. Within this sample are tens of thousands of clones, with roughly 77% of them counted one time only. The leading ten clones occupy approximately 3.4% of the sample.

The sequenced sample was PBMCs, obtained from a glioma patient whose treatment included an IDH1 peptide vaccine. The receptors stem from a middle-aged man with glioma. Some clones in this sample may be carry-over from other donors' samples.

Here the CDR3 reads CASSPSTSAGANVLTF. For the CDR3, the DNA is TGTGCCAGCAGCCCCAGCACCTCTGCAGGGGCCAACGTCCTGACTTTC. V is TRBV7-2 and J is TRBJ2-6; D call uncertain. Germline lookup yields CDR1 SGHTA and CDR2 FQGNSA. Trimming shortened V by 5 bases and J by 4 bases, and 15 bases separated the two germline ends. CDR3 length: 16 amino acids.

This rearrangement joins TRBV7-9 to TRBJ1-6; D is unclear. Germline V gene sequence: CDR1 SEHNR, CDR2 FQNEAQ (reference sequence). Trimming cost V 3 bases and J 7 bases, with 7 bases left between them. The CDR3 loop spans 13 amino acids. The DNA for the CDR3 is TGTGCCAGCAGCTTCGGGGTGAATTCACCCCTCCACTTT. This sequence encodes CASSFGVNSPLHF.

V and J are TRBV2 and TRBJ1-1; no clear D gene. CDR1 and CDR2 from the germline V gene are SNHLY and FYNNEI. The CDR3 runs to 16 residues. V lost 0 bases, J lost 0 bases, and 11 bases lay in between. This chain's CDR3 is CASSEAVGVLNTEAFF. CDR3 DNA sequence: TGTGCCAGCAGTGAAGCGGTTGGGGTATTGAACACTGAAGCTTTCTTT. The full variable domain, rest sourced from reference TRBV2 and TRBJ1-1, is EPEVTQTPSHQVTQMGQEVILRCVPISNHLYFYWYRQILGQKVEFLVSFYNNEISEKSEIFDDQFSVERPDGSNFTLKIRSTKLEDSAMYFCASSEAVGVLNTEAFFGQGTRLTVV.

The CDR3 nucleotides are TGTGCCAGCAAGACAGGATTTAACTACGAGCAGTACTTC. Protein product: CASKTGFNYEQYF. This rearrangement joins TRBV2 to TRBJ2-7; D may be TRBD1 (6 bases). CDR1 is SNHLY, CDR2 FYNNEI, per germline. This CDR3 has 13 residues. Trimming removed 7 bases at V and 3 bases at J, with 13 bases between.

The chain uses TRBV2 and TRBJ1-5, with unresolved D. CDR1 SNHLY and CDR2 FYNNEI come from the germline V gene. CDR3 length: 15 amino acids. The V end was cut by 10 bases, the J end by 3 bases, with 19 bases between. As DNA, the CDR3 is TGTGCCACCACCCGGGGTTATGGACTCAATCAGCCCCAGCATTTT. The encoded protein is CATTRGYGLNQPQHF.

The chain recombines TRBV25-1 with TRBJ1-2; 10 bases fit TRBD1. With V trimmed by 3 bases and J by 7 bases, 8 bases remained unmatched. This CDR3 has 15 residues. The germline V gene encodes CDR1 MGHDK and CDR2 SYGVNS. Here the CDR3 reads CASSDTRQGALGYTF. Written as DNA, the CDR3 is TGTGCCAGCAGTGATACGAGACAGGGGGCGCTTGGCTACACCTTC.

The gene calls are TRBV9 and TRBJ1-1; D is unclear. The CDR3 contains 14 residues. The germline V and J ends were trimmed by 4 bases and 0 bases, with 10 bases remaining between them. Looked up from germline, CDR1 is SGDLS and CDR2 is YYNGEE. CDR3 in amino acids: CASSPRGLNTEAFF. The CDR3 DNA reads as TGTGCCAGCAGCCCCAGAGGGTTGAACACTGAAGCTTTCTTT. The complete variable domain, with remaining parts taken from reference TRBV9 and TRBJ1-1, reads DSGVTQTPKHLITATGQRVTLRCSPRSGDLSVYWYQQSLDQGLQFLIQYYNGEERAKGNILERFSAQQFPDLHSELNLSSLELGDSALYFCASSPRGLNTEAFFGQGTRLTVV.

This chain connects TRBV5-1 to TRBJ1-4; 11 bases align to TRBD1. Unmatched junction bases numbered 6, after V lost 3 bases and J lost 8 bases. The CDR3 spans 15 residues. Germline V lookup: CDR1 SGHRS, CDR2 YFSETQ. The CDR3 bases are TGCGCCAGCAGCTCCGGGACAGGGGGACCGGAAAAACTGTTTTTT. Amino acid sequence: CASSSGTGGPEKLFF.

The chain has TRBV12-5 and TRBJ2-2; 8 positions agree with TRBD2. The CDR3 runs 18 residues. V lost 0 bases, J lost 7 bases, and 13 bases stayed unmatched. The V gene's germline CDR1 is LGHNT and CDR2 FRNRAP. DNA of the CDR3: TGTGCTAGTGGTTTGGTACGTCCCGGGGGGGCCATTGGCGGGGAGCTGTTTTTT. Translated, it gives CASGLVRPGGAIGGELFF.

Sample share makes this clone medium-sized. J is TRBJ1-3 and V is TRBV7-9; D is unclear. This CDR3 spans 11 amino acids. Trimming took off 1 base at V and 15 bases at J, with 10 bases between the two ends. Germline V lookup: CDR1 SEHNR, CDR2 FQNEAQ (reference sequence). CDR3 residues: CASSLDNQRYF. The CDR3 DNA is TGTGCCAGCAGCTTAGATAATCAAAGATATTTT.

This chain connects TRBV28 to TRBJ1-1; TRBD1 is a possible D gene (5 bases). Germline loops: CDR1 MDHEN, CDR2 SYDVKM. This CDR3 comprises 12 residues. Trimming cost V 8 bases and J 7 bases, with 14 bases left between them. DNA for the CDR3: TGTGCCAGCGGGGCGGGAGTGGATGAAGCTTTCTTT. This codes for CASGAGVDEAFF.

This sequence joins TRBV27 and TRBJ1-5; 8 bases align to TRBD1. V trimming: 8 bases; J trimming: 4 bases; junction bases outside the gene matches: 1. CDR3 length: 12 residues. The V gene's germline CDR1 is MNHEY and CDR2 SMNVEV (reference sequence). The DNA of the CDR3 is TGTGCCAGCGGACAGGGAAATCAGCCCCAGCATTTT. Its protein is CASGQGNQPQHF.

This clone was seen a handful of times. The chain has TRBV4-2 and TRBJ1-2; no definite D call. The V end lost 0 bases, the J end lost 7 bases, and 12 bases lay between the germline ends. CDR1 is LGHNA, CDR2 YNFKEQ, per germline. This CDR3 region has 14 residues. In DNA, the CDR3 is TGTGCCAGCAGCCAAGATGTAGGAGCAACTGGCTACACCTTC. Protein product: CASSQDVGATGYTF.

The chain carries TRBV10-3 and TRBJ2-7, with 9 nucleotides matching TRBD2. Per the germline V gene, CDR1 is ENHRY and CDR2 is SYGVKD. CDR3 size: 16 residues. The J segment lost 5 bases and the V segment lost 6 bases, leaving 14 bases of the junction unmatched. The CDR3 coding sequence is TGTGCCATCAGATTTCCCGAGGCTAGCGGGGAGCACGAGCAGTACTTC. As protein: CAIRFPEASGEHEQYF.

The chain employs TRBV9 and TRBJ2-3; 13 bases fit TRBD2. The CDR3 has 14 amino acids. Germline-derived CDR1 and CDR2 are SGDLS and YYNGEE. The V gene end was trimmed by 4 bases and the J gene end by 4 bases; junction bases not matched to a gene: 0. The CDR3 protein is CASSTSGRADTQYF. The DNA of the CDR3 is TGTGCCAGCAGCACTAGCGGGAGGGCAGATACGCAGTATTTT.

CDR3 amino acids: CASSEYRGQAQETQYF. The CDR3 DNA reads as TGTGCCAGCAGTGAATATAGGGGACAGGCCCAAGAGACCCAGTACTTC. The chain uses TRBV6-1 and TRBJ2-5; 8 nucleotides align to TRBD1. The CDR3 spans 16 residues. Trimming took 2 bases from V and 1 from J; bases not matched to a gene: 6. CDR1 and CDR2 (germline): MNHNS, SASEGT.

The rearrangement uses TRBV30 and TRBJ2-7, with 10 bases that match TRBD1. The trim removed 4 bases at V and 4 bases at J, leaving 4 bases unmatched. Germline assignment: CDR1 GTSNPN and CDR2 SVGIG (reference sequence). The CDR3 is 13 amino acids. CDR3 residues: CAWTDRGLYEQYF. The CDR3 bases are TGTGCCTGGACGGACAGGGGGTTGTACGAGCAGTACTTC.

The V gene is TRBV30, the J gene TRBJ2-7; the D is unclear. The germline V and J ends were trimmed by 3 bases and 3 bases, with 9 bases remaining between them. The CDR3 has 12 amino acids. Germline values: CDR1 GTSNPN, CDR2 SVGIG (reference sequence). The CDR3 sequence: CAWRADVYEQYF. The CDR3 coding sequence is TGTGCCTGGAGAGCCGACGTCTACGAGCAGTACTTC.

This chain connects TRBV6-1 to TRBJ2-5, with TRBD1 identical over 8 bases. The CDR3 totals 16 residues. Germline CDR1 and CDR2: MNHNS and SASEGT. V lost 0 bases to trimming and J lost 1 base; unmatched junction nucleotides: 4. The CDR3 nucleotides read TGTGCCAGCAGTGAAGCGGATGGACAGGGCCAAGAGACCCAGTACTTC. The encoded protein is CASSEADGQGQETQYF.

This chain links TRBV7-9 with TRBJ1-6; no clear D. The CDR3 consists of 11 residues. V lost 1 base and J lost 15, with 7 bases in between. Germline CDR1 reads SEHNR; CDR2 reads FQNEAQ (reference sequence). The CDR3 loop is CASSLEALLHF. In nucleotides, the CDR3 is TGTGCCAGCAGCTTAGAGGCACTCCTCCACTTT.

For the CDR3, the DNA is TGTGCCAGCAGCGTAGTCAGTTTTTCCTACGAGCAGTACTTC. It yields the protein CASSVVSFSYEQYF. The V and J genes are TRBV9 and TRBJ2-7, with D unclear. Trimming took off 0 bases at V and 1 base at J, with 8 bases between the two ends. CDR1 is SGDLS, CDR2 YYNGEE, per germline. CDR3 length: 14 residues.

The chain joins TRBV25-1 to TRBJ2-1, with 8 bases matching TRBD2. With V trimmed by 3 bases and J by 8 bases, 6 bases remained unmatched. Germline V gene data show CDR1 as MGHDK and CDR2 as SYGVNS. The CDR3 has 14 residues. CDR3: CASSEQRGSDEQFF. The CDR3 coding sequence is TGTGCCAGCAGTGAGCAGCGGGGGTCGGATGAGCAGTTCTTC.

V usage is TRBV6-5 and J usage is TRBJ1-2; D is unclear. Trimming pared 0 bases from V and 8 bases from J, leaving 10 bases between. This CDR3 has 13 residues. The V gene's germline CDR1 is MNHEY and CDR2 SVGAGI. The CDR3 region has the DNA TGTGCCAGCAGTTACTCGGGGATAACGGGCTACACCTTC. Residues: CASSYSGITGYTF.

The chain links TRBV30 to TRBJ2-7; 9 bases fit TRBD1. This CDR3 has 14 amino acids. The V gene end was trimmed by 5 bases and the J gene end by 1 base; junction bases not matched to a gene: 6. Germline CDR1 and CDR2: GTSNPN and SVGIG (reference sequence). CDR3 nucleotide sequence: TGTGCCTGGGCACGGGACAGGGTTTCCTACGAGCAGTACTTC. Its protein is CAWARDRVSYEQYF.